Following are 25 T cell receptor beta chains from one sample sequenced in a study of blood T cell repertoires in COVID-19. Libraries were prepared by immunoSEQ multiplex PCR; TCRdb keeps only in-frame clonotypes and omits some of them. The data show approximately 43,000 clones, with around 85% seen just once and about 40% held by the top ten. The specimen was peripheral blood. The source of these receptors is a man aged 35-49 years with active or convalescent COVID-19.

The CDR3 coding sequence is TGTGCCAGCACCCTTGATTGGCATCAGCCCCAGCATTTT. This encodes CASTLDWHQPQHF. The chain couples TRBV6-5 to TRBJ1-5; D gene uncertain. CDR3 size: 13 residues. The V gene lost 7 bases and the J gene lost 5 bases, with 12 bases spanning the gap. Germline CDR1 reads MNHEY; CDR2 reads SVGAGI.

The chain uses TRBV4-2 and TRBJ2-3; 9 bases align to TRBD2. The CDR3 is 18 amino acids. V was pared by 3 bases and J by 4 bases, with 14 bases of the junction left unmatched. CDR1 is LGHNA, CDR2 YNFKEQ, per germline. CDR3 bases: TGTGCCAGCAGCCAGGGCCCTCCGCGGCGGGGGGGCCCAGATACGCAGTATTTT. It is translated as CASSQGPPRRGGPDTQYF.

As regards this clone: Relative to the germline gene, one junction end is altered; a read error may explain this. V and J are TRBV6-6 and TRBJ2-7; 15 bases fit TRBD2. The germline V gene encodes CDR1 MNHNY and CDR2 SVGAGI (reference sequence). The CDR3 length is 17 residues. CDR3 sequence (DNA): TGTGCCAGCAGTCCCGGACTAGCGGGAGGGGTTCCCTACGAGCAGTGCTTC. Its protein product is CASSPGLAGGVPYEQCF.

This clone was seen a few times. The genes are TRBV3-1 (or the pseudogene TRBV3-2) and TRBJ1-3, with TRBD1 matching over 8 bases. CDR1 and CDR2 (germline): LGHDT, YNNKEL (reference sequence). The junction had 5 bases not matched to a gene; V was cut back by 4 bases and J by 9 bases. This CDR3 has 13 amino acids. The CDR3 here is CASSPDREATIYF. The DNA for the CDR3 is TGTGCCAGCAGCCCGGACAGGGAGGCCACCATATATTTT.

The chain is built from TRBV30 and TRBJ2-7, with TRBD2 matching 7 bases. The CDR3 is 13 residues long. Germline V gene data show CDR1 as GTSNPN and CDR2 as SVGIG (reference sequence). Trimming at V came to 2 bases and at J to 3 bases, leaving 4 bases not matched to a gene. The CDR3 coding sequence is TGTGCCTGGAGTAACGAGCGGGACTACGAGCAGTACTTC. This sequence encodes CAWSNERDYEQYF. Complete variable domain (other parts from reference TRBV30 and TRBJ2-7): SQTIHQWPATLVQPVGSPLSLECTVEGTSNPNLYWYRQAAGRGLQLLFYSVGIGQISSEVPQNLSASRPQDRQFILSSKKLLLSDSGFYLCAWSNERDYEQYFGPGTRLTVT.

This sequence joins TRBV18 and TRBJ2-7, with D tentatively TRBD1 (6 bases). In germline, CDR1 is KGHSH, CDR2 LQKENI. With 6 bases removed from V and 1 base from J, the gap between germline ends came to 13 bases. This CDR3 has 14 residues. CDR3 nucleotides: TGTGCCAGCTCCATAACAGGGAGTTCCTACGAGCAGTACTTC. Encoded protein: CASSITGSSYEQYF.

The CDR3 loop reads CASSPGGGNTIYF. CDR3 in DNA: TGTGCCAGCTCACCAGGAGGTGGAAACACCATATATTTT. This chain links TRBV18 with TRBJ1-3; D not certain. Germline CDR1 KGHSH, CDR2 LQKENI. The V end lost 2 bases, the J end lost 3 bases, and 5 bases lay between the germline ends. The CDR3 loop spans 13 amino acids.

J is TRBJ2-5 and V is TRBV7-2; D is possibly TRBD2 (6 bases). The CDR3 runs to 15 residues. The germline CDR1 and CDR2 sequences are SGHTA and FQGNSA. The V gene lost 6 bases and the J gene lost 2 bases, with 16 bases spanning the gap. CDR3 amino acids: CASSSAGTRQETQYF. CDR3 sequence (DNA): TGTGCCAGCAGTTCTGCGGGGACGAGACAAGAGACCCAGTACTTC.

The gene calls are TRBV5-1 and TRBJ1-5; 7 nucleotides agree with TRBD1. J gave up 5 bases and V 1 base, and 3 bases lay outside the gene matches. Germline lookup yields CDR1 SGHRS and CDR2 YFSETQ. This CDR3 is 14 amino acids long. The CDR3 bases are TGCGCCAGCAGCTTGTTAGGGGGCGATCAGCCCCAGCATTTT. Its protein product is CASSLLGGDQPQHF.

This clone has only a few counts. The rearrangement joins TRBV5-1 to TRBJ1-1; D uncertain. V dropped 0 bases and J dropped 5 bases, with 11 bases sitting between them. Germline-derived CDR1 and CDR2 are SGHRS and YFSETQ. This CDR3 comprises 14 residues. The CDR3 coding sequence is TGCGCCAGCAGCTTGGAAGCAAGCGGGACTGAAGCTTTCTTT. It translates to CASSLEASGTEAFF.

A remark on this clone: Other DNA sequences of this sample code for an identical CDR3. V and J are TRBV9 and TRBJ2-2; D is unclear. CDR1 is SGDLS, CDR2 YYNGEE, per germline. The length of the CDR3 is 13 residues. Deletions cut 0 bases from V and 5 bases from J, with 5 bases between. The CDR3 loop reads CASSVVVTGELFF. The DNA for the CDR3 is TGTGCCAGCAGCGTAGTAGTGACCGGGGAGCTGTTTTTT.

This chain's CDR3 is CASSSRGGRGYNSPLHF. The DNA for the CDR3 is TGTGCCAGCAGTTCACGGGGGGGCCGCGGATATAATTCACCCCTCCACTTT. This rearrangement joins TRBV27 to TRBJ1-6, with D tentatively TRBD1 (6 bases). This CDR3 has 17 amino acids. Germline CDR1 MNHEY, CDR2 SMNVEV (reference sequence). Trimming cost V 4 bases and J 4 bases, with 17 bases left between them.

The chain carries TRBV30 and TRBJ2-5; D gene unclear. This CDR3 region has 12 residues. Trimming pared 0 bases from V and 7 bases from J, leaving 9 bases between. CDR1 and CDR2 from the germline V gene are GTSNPN and SVGIG (reference sequence). CDR3 protein: CAWSVKRTTQYF. CDR3 sequence (DNA): TGTGCCTGGAGTGTAAAGCGAACGACCCAGTACTTC.

The sample holds one count of this clone. The chain carries TRBV19 and TRBJ2-7, with no clear D. The CDR3 totals 13 residues. The V end lost 4 bases, the J end lost 0 bases, and 7 bases lay between the germline ends. The germline V gene has CDR1 LNHDA and CDR2 SQIVND (reference sequence). CDR3 sequence reads: CASSSSVSYEQYF. DNA of the CDR3: TGTGCCAGTAGTAGCTCAGTCTCCTACGAGCAGTACTTC.

The chain joins TRBV14 to TRBJ1-3, with 8 bases matching TRBD1. The V and J ends lost 3 bases and 4 bases, in that order; junction bases with no gene match: 5. The CDR3 extends over 15 amino acids. The V gene's germline CDR1 is SGHDN and CDR2 FVKESK. This CDR3 reads CASSQASGGGNTIYF. CDR3 DNA sequence: TGTGCCAGCAGCCAGGCCTCAGGGGGCGGAAACACCATATATTTT.

In its sample, this clone was seen once. The V gene is TRBV29-1, the J gene TRBJ2-7; D gene uncertain. Trimming cost V 6 bases and J 3 bases, with 9 bases left between them. Per germline, CDR1 SQVTM and CDR2 ANQGSEA. The CDR3 length is 11 residues. Written as DNA, the CDR3 is TGCAGCGTCTCTGACAACTACGAGCAGTACTTC. Protein product: CSVSDNYEQYF.

This chain joins TRBV5-6 and TRBJ2-7, with D possibly TRBD1 on 5 matching bases. The CDR3 is 11 amino acids. Deletions cut 0 bases from V and 7 bases from J, with 5 bases between. Germline V gene sequence: CDR1 SGHDT, CDR2 YYEEEE. As DNA, the CDR3 is TGTGCCAGCAGCTTGGAGGGGGAGCAGTACTTC. It is translated as CASSLEGEQYF. Looking up the rest from reference TRBV5-6 and TRBJ2-7 gives the full variable domain: DAGVTQSPTHLIKTRGQQVTLRCSPKSGHDTVSWYQQALGQGPQFIFQYYEEEERQRGNFPDRFSGHQFPNYSSELNVNALLLGDSALYLCASSLEGEQYFGPGTRLTVT.

The V gene is TRBV6-6, the J gene TRBJ1-2, with TRBD1 as a possible D gene (6 bases). V was clipped by 0 bases and J by 0 bases, with 11 bases between them. The germline CDR1 and CDR2 sequences are MNHNY and SVGAGI (reference sequence). This CDR3 has 16 residues. The CDR3, as DNA: TGTGCCAGCAGTTACTCGCGGACAGCAGCTAACTATGGCTACACCTTC. Translation: CASSYSRTAANYGYTF.

The count of this clone is one. This chain joins TRBV6-5 and TRBJ1-1; D is unclear. The CDR3 totals 15 residues. CDR1 is MNHEY, CDR2 SVGAGI, per germline. The ends were cut back, 0 bases at V and 5 bases at J, with 13 bases in the middle. This CDR3 reads CASSYSRTGGTEAFF. DNA of the CDR3: TGTGCCAGCAGTTACTCCCGGACCGGAGGGACTGAAGCTTTCTTT.

The CDR3 is CASSLDRGTEAFF. In DNA, the CDR3 is TGTGCCAGCAGCCTTGACAGGGGGACTGAAGCTTTCTTT. This chain joins TRBV11-2 and TRBJ1-1, with 9 bases fitting TRBD1. Germline CDR1 reads SGHAT; CDR2 reads FQNNGV. The CDR3 consists of 13 residues. Germline trimming cut 5 bases from V and 5 bases from J; bases unmatched to any gene: 3.

The count of this clone is one. The chain links TRBV28 to TRBJ1-1; possibly TRBD1 for D (6 bases). The CDR3 runs to 15 residues. V lost 8 bases, J lost 0 bases, and 16 bases lay in between. Per germline, CDR1 MDHEN and CDR2 SYDVKM. Here the CDR3 reads CASQTPTGMNTEAFF. The CDR3 DNA is TGTGCCAGCCAAACCCCGACAGGAATGAACACTGAAGCTTTCTTT.

The table lists this clone with a few counts. This chain links TRBV7-9 with TRBJ1-2; D call uncertain. Trimming removed 5 bases at V and 0 bases at J, with 16 bases between. The CDR3 totals 16 residues. The germline V gene encodes CDR1 SEHNR and CDR2 FQNEAQ (reference sequence). The CDR3 region has the DNA TGTGCCAGCAGCAGCTTAGTATGGGGAGCTAACTATGGCTACACCTTC. It is translated as CASSSLVWGANYGYTF.

V and J are TRBV6-5 and TRBJ2-2, with D hard to call. The germline CDR1 and CDR2 sequences are MNHEY and SVGAGI. V lost 2 bases and J lost 1, with 5 bases in between. CDR3 length equals 14 residues. CDR3 DNA: TGTGCCAGCAGTTACGCTATGAACACCGGGGAGCTGTTTTTT. This codes for CASSYAMNTGELFF.

The CDR3, as DNA: TGTGCCAGCAGCTTGGGACAGGGTTTCTACGAGCAGTACTTC. This codes for CASSLGQGFYEQYF. The chain has TRBV5-6 and TRBJ2-7, with TRBD1 identical over 7 bases. Germline trimming cut 0 bases from V and 3 bases from J; bases unmatched to any gene: 3. Germline CDR1 SGHDT, CDR2 YYEEEE. This CDR3 has 14 residues. Drawing the rest from reference TRBV5-6 and TRBJ2-7, the complete variable domain is DAGVTQSPTHLIKTRGQQVTLRCSPKSGHDTVSWYQQALGQGPQFIFQYYEEEERQRGNFPDRFSGHQFPNYSSELNVNALLLGDSALYLCASSLGQGFYEQYFGPGTRLTVT.

V usage is TRBV25-1 and J usage is TRBJ1-2; D not resolved. CDR1 MGHDK and CDR2 SYGVNS come from the germline V gene. CDR3 size: 13 residues. V lost 3 bases, J lost 7 bases, and 12 bases lay in between. The CDR3 DNA is TGTGCCAGCAGTGATCCGGGAATCGGTGGCTACACCTTC. Its protein product is CASSDPGIGGYTF.